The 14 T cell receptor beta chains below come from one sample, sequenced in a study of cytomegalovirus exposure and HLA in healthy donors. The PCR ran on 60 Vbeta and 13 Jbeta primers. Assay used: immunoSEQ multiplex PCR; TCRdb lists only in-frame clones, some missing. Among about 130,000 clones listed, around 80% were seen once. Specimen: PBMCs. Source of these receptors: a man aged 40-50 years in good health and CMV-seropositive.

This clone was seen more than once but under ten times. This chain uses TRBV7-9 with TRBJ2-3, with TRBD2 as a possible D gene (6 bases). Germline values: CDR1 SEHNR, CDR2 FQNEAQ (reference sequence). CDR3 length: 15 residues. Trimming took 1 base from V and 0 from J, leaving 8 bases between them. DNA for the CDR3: TGTGCCAGCAGCTTAGTCGGGGGAAGCACAGATACGCAGTATTTT. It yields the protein CASSLVGGSTDTQYF.

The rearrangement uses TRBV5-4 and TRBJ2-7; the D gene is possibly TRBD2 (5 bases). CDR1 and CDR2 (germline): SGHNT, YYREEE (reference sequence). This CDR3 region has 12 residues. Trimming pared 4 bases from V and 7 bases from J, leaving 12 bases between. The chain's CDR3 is CASSPRTEEQYF. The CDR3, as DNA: TGTGCCAGCAGCCCCCGGACTGAGGAGCAGTACTTC.

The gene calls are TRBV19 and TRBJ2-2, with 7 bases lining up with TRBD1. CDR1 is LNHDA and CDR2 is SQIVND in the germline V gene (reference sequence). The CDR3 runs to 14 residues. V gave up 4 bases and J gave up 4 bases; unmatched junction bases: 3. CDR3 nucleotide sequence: TGTGCCAGTAGTACACAGGGGACCACCGGGGAGCTGTTTTTT. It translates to CASSTQGTTGELFF. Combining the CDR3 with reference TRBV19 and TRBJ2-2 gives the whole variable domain DGGITQSPKYLFRKEGQNVTLSCEQNLNHDAMYWYRQDPGQGLRLIYYSQIVNDFQKGDIAEGYSVSREKKESFPLTVTSAQKNPTAFYLCASSTQGTTGELFFGEGSRLTVL.

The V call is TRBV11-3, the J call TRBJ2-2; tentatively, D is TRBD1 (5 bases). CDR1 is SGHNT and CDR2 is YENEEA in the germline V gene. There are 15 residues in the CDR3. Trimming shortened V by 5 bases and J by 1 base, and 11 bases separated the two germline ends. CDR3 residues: CASSIWGGNTGELFF. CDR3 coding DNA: TGTGCCAGCAGCATCTGGGGCGGGAACACCGGGGAGCTGTTTTTT.

As DNA, the CDR3 is TGTGCCAGCAGCCAAGAGGGACAGGACGTCTACGAGCAGTACTTC. Translating gives CASSQEGQDVYEQYF. This chain uses TRBV4-2 with TRBJ2-7; TRBD1 matches at 8 bases. The germline CDR1 and CDR2 sequences are LGHNA and YNFKEQ. The trim removed 0 bases at V and 3 bases at J, leaving 4 bases unmatched. The CDR3 has 15 amino acids.

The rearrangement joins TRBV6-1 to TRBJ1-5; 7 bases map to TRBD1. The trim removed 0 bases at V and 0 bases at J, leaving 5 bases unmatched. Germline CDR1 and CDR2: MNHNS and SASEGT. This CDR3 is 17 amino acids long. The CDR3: CASSEAWTGYSNQPQHF. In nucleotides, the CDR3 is TGTGCCAGCAGTGAAGCTTGGACAGGATATAGCAATCAGCCCCAGCATTTT.

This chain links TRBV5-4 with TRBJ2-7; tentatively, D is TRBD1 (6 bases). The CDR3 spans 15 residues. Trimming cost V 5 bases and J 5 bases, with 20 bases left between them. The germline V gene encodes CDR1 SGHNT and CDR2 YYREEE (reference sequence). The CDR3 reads CASSFPQGPLHEQYF. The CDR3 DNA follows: TGTGCCAGCAGTTTCCCTCAGGGGCCACTACACGAGCAGTACTTC.

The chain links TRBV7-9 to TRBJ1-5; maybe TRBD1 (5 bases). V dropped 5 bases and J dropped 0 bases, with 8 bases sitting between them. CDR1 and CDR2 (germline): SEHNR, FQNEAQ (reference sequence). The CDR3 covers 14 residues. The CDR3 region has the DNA TGTGCCAGCAGCCAGGACACTAGCAATCAGCCCCAGCATTTT. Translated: CASSQDTSNQPQHF.

CDR3 residues: CASSLAGTGEAFF. CDR3 bases: TGTGCCAGCAGCTTGGCCGGGACAGGAGAAGCTTTCTTT. The chain uses TRBV5-4 and TRBJ1-1; 8 bases are shared with TRBD1. Trimming took 0 bases from V and 8 from J; bases not matched to a gene: 3. The germline CDR1 and CDR2 sequences are SGHNT and YYREEE (reference sequence). This CDR3 spans 13 amino acids. The variable domain in full, with the rest retrieved from reference TRBV5-4 and TRBJ1-1, is ETGVTQSPTHLIKTRGQQVTLRCSSQSGHNTVSWYQQALGQGPQFIFQYYREEENGRGNFPPRFSGLQFPNYSSELNVNALELDDSALYLCASSLAGTGEAFFGQGTRLTVV.

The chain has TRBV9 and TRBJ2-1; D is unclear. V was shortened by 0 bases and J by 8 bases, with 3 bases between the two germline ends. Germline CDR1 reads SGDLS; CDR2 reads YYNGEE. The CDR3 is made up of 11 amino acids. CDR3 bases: TGTGCCAGCAGCGTAGCGGATGAGCAGTTCTTC. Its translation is CASSVADEQFF.

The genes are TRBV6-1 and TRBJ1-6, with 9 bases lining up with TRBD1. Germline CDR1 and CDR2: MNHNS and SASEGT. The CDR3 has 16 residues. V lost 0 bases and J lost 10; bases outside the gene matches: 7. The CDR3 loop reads CASSEALGQGISPLHF. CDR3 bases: TGTGCCAGCAGTGAAGCGCTGGGACAGGGAATCTCACCCCTCCACTTT.

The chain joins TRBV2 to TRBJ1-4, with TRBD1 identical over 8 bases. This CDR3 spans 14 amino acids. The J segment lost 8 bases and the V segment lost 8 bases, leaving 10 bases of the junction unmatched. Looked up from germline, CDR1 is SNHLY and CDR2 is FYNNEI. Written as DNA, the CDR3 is TGTGCCAGCGGAGTCCACAGGGGGGACGAAAAACTGTTTTTT. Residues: CASGVHRGDEKLFF.

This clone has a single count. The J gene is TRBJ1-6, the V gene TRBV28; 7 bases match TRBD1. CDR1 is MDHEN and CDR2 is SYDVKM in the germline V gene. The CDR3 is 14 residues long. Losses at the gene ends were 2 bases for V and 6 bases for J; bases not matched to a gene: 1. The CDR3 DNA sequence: TGTGCCAGCAGTTTAGGGACAGCTAATTCACCCCTCCACTTT. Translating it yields CASSLGTANSPLHF.

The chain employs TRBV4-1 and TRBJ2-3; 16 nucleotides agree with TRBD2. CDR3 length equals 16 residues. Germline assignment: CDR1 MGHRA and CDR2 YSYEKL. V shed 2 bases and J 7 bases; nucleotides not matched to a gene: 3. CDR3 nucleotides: TGCGCCAGCAGCCAACCGGGACTAGCGGGAGGGAATACGCAGTATTTT. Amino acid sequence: CASSQPGLAGGNTQYF.